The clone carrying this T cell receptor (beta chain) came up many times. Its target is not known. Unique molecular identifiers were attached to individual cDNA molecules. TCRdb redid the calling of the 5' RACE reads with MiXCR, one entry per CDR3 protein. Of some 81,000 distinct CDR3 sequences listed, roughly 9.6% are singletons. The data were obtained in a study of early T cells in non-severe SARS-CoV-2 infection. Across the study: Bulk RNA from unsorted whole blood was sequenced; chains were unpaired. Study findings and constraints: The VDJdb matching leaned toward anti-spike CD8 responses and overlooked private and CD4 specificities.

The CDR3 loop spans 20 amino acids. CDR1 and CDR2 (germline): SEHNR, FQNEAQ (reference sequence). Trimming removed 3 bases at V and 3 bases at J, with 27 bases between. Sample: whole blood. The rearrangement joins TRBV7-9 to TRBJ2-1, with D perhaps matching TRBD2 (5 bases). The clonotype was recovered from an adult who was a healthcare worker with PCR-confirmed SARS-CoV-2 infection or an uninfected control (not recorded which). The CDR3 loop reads CASSFPGWSSSKPYYNEQFF. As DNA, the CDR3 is TGTGCCAGCAGCTTCCCGGGTTGGTCTAGCAGCAAACCTTACTACAATGAGCAGTTCTTC.